What follows describes a single TCR beta chain. The data are from a study of blood T cell repertoires in COVID-19. Per the study methods: Estimation of nucleated cell counts relied on the amplification of reference gene primers. Sequencing used immunoSEQ multiplex PCR; TCRdb keeps in-frame clones, though not all of them. The DNA gave D and trimming, while V, J and clone size come from that table. The repertoire holds 120,000 or so clones, with around 80% as singletons. CDR3 size: 11 residues. Trimming removed 3 bases at V and 6 bases at J, with 8 bases between. Looked up from germline, CDR1 is DFQATT and CDR2 is SNEGSKA (reference sequence). Recruited during active infection, patients (from Seattle) were subsequently followed longitudinally.

The source material was peripheral blood. The TCR comes from a young man with COVID-19, enrolled during active disease. The gene calls are TRBV20-1 and TRBJ1-2; D unresolved. In nucleotides, the CDR3 is TGCAGTGCTAGTCCCCAGAATGGCTACACCTTC. Protein: CSASPQNGYTF.